Shown below are 6 T cell receptor beta chains from a single sample sequenced in a study of blood T cell repertoires in COVID-19. Here immunoSEQ multiplex PCR was the method, and the copy in TCRdb shows in-frame clones only, minus some. This sample carries about 140,000 clones, around 78% of them seen once, and the ten largest clones take 3.5% to 5%. The specimen sequenced was peripheral blood. These receptors all come from a woman of 80 years or more with active or convalescent COVID-19.

This clone was seen a handful of times. This rearrangement joins TRBV2 to TRBJ1-1, with TRBD1 matching 7 bases. The CDR3 spans 13 residues. In germline, CDR1 is SNHLY, CDR2 FYNNEI. Germline trimming cut 6 bases from V and 5 bases from J; bases unmatched to any gene: 6. Here the CDR3 DNA reads TGTGCCAGCAGGTGGACAGGTCGGACTGAAGCTTTCTTT. This encodes CASRWTGRTEAFF.

The chain recombines TRBV4-3 with TRBJ1-5; D remains ambiguous. V was cut by 0 bases and J by 7 bases, with 7 bases left in between. Looked up from germline, CDR1 is LGHNA and CDR2 is YSLEER. The CDR3 loop spans 13 amino acids. In DNA form, the CDR3 reads TGCGCCAGCAGCCAAGATCTAGAGCAGCCCCAGCATTTT. Encoded protein: CASSQDLEQPQHF.

The chain joins TRBV27 to TRBJ1-4; no clear D. Deletions cut 5 bases from V and 8 bases from J, with 12 bases between. CDR1 and CDR2 (germline): MNHEY, SMNVEV (reference sequence). CDR3 length: 13 amino acids. Here the CDR3 reads CASSPYSGEKLFF. CDR3 DNA sequence: TGTGCCAGCAGTCCTTACAGTGGGGAAAAACTGTTTTTT.

The V gene is TRBV11-2, the J gene TRBJ1-4; possible D gene TRBD1, 6 bases. This CDR3 has 14 residues. The V end lost 5 bases, the J end lost 4 bases, and 11 bases lay between the germline ends. Per the germline V gene, CDR1 is SGHAT and CDR2 is FQNNGV. CDR3 bases: TGTGCCAGCAGCCGGGGGGGGCTTAATGAAAAACTGTTTTTT. Its protein product is CASSRGGLNEKLFF.

V is TRBV18 and J is TRBJ1-6, with TRBD1 matching 8 bases. From germline, CDR1 is KGHSH and CDR2 LQKENI. The CDR3 is 14 amino acids. With 4 bases clipped from V and 9 bases from J, the junction kept 5 bases outside the gene matches. DNA for the CDR3: TGTGCCAGCTCACTGGGGACAGGTGTTTCACCCCTCCACTTT. It encodes CASSLGTGVSPLHF.

V usage is TRBV5-6 and J usage is TRBJ1-5; tentatively, D is TRBD1 (6 bases). With 4 bases removed from V and 0 bases from J, the gap between germline ends came to 17 bases. Germline assignment: CDR1 SGHDT and CDR2 YYEEEE. This CDR3 contains 17 residues. The CDR3 spells CASSLFEVGGSNQPQHF. As DNA, the CDR3 is TGTGCCAGCAGCCTATTCGAGGTAGGGGGTAGCAATCAGCCCCAGCATTTT.